These 17 T cell receptor beta chains were sequenced from one sample in a study of T-cell memory formation after mild COVID-19. TCRdb passed the 5' RACE reads through MiXCR, listing each CDR3 protein once. The sample has 380,000 or so distinct CDR3 sequences, approximately 14% seen once. Sequenced material: PBMCs or a T cell subset sorted from them (not recorded which). These receptors were collected from a man aged 18-30 years who had mild COVID-19 (a few samples of this study predate the infection). Cell type and time point are not known.

The J gene is TRBJ1-3, the V gene TRBV7-9; no clear D gene. This CDR3 comprises 14 residues. Germline V CDR1 and CDR2: SEHNR, FQNEAQ (reference sequence). Trimming removed 5 bases at V and 5 bases at J, with 13 bases between. The CDR3 protein is CASSPGVGRNTIYF. The CDR3 DNA reads as TGTGCCAGCAGCCCTGGCGTAGGCCGAAACACCATATATTTT.

This clonotype was found a few times. V and J are TRBV5-5 and TRBJ2-1, with 10 bases identical to TRBD2. Germline-derived CDR1 and CDR2 are SGHKS and YYEKEE (reference sequence). The CDR3 spans 18 residues. V shed 1 base, J shed 0 bases, and the junction held 7 bases outside the gene matches. The CDR3 sequence is CASSLSSGGPSSYNEQFF. The CDR3 nucleotides are TGTGCCAGCAGCTTGAGTAGCGGGGGGCCCTCCTCCTACAATGAGCAGTTCTTC.

The V call is TRBV4-3, the J call TRBJ2-6; D is uncertain. Germline-derived CDR1 and CDR2 are LGHNA and YSLEER. CDR3 length equals 16 residues. Trimming took 3 bases from V and 4 from J, leaving 13 bases between them. The CDR3 spells CASSQDQVDGANVLTF. The CDR3 region has the DNA TGCGCCAGCAGCCAGGACCAGGTTGACGGGGCCAACGTCCTGACTTTC.

V and J are TRBV5-6 and TRBJ2-1, with a weak D call TRBD1 (5 bases). CDR1 and CDR2 (germline): SGHDT, YYEEEE. Trimming pared 0 bases from V and 2 bases from J, leaving 12 bases between. CDR3 length equals 16 residues. Written as DNA, the CDR3 is TGTGCCAGCAGCTTGGTCCGCAGGGCGGCCTACAATGAGCAGTTCTTC. It specifies CASSLVRRAAYNEQFF.

This rearrangement joins TRBV27 to TRBJ1-1; tentatively, D is TRBD1 (6 bases). CDR3 length: 17 amino acids. CDR1 is MNHEY, CDR2 SMNVEV, per germline (reference sequence). V was cut by 0 bases and J by 4 bases, with 18 bases left in between. This CDR3 is CASSLSWPGAVGTEAFF. CDR3 coding DNA: TGTGCCAGCAGTTTATCCTGGCCGGGGGCGGTGGGCACTGAAGCTTTCTTT.

This clonotype was picked up many times. The chain links TRBV7-8 to TRBJ2-3; unclear D gene. The germline gives CDR1 SGHVS, CDR2 FQNEAQ. V was pared by 3 bases and J by 3 bases, with 7 bases between. CDR3 length: 13 amino acids. This CDR3 reads CASSFTLTDTQYF. The CDR3, as DNA: TGTGCCAGCAGCTTTACTCTAACAGATACGCAGTATTTT.

This clonotype was recorded at least ten times. The V gene is TRBV4-3, the J gene TRBJ2-1, with D possibly matching TRBD2 (5 bases). This CDR3 is 16 amino acids long. V gave up 0 bases and J gave up 9 bases, with 18 bases separating them. Germline V gene lookup returns CDR1 LGHNA and CDR2 YSLEER. The CDR3 DNA is TGCGCCAGCAGCCAAGATCGGGCAGGAGGCCTTGTTGAGCAGTTCTTC. Protein sequence: CASSQDRAGGLVEQFF.

This chain uses TRBV4-2 with TRBJ2-3; D assignment may be TRBD1 or TRBD2 (5 bases each). Germline-derived CDR1 and CDR2 are LGHNA and YNFKEQ. CDR3 length: 16 residues. Trimming stripped 0 bases from V and 1 base from J, with 11 bases between. CDR3 bases: TGTGCCAGCAGCCAAGACATGGGGGTGGGCACAGATACGCAGTATTTT. Amino acids: CASSQDMGVGTDTQYF.

The V and J genes are TRBV30 and TRBJ2-7; 9 bases are shared with TRBD1. This CDR3 has 15 residues. J was trimmed by 2 bases and V by 3 bases; bases with no gene match: 8. Germline values: CDR1 GTSNPN, CDR2 SVGIG (reference sequence). This CDR3 is CAWRETGGIPYEQYF. CDR3 in DNA: TGTGCCTGGAGGGAAACAGGGGGCATCCCCTACGAGCAGTACTTC.

This clonotype turned up a few times. The rearrangement joins TRBV6-6 to TRBJ2-3; 7 bases fit TRBD2. The CDR3 has 17 residues. CDR1 is MNHNY and CDR2 is SVGAGI in the germline V gene (reference sequence). After removal of 5 bases from V and 2 bases from J, the junction contained 13 bases not matched to a gene. CDR3 sequence (DNA): TGTGCCAGCAGTGGGGGAGGTTCGGGGGGACTCACAGATACGCAGTATTTT. It translates to CASSGGGSGGLTDTQYF.

This clonotype was seen many times. The genes are TRBV7-2 and TRBJ2-3; D unresolved. The V gene's germline CDR1 is SGHTA and CDR2 FQGNSA. The CDR3 extends over 15 amino acids. The V gene lost 4 bases and the J gene lost 1 base, with 12 bases spanning the gap. The CDR3 region is CASSYQEGRTDTQYF. DNA of the CDR3: TGTGCCAGCAGCTATCAGGAAGGGCGCACAGATACGCAGTATTTT.

This clonotype showed up just a few times. The chain is built from TRBV7-8 and TRBJ2-7; 7 positions agree with TRBD2. J gave up 7 bases and V 4 bases, and 10 bases lay outside the gene matches. Germline V lookup: CDR1 SGHVS, CDR2 FQNEAQ. There are 14 residues in the CDR3. CDR3 loop: CASSYPVGGSEQYF. In nucleotides, the CDR3 is TGTGCCAGCAGCTACCCGGTCGGGGGGAGTGAGCAGTACTTC.

This clonotype was detected only a few times. The CDR3 here is CASSLAYRGNNYGYTF. For the CDR3, the DNA is TGTGCCAGCAGCTTAGCTTACAGGGGCAATAACTATGGCTACACCTTC. The genes are TRBV7-2 and TRBJ1-2, with 7 bases fitting TRBD1. The CDR3 is made up of 16 amino acids. In germline, CDR1 is SGHTA, CDR2 FQGNSA. V shed 0 bases and J 1 base; nucleotides not matched to a gene: 5.

Only a few counts were recorded for this clonotype. The chain joins TRBV7-8 to TRBJ1-1; D unclear. Germline V CDR1 and CDR2: SGHVS, FQNEAQ. The CDR3 runs 12 residues. V was pared by 0 bases and J by 10 bases, with 9 bases between. The CDR3 is CASSLAEGTAFF. CDR3 in DNA: TGTGCCAGCAGCTTAGCGGAGGGTACAGCTTTCTTT.

This chain uses TRBV5-1 with TRBJ2-7, with 11 nucleotides matching TRBD1. The CDR3 contains 15 residues. Looked up from germline, CDR1 is SGHRS and CDR2 is YFSETQ. J lost 3 bases, V lost 4 bases, and 6 bases had no gene match. The CDR3, as DNA: TGCGCCAGCAGCCATACCGGGACAGGGGGCTACGAGCAGTACTTC. Translated, it gives CASSHTGTGGYEQYF.

This clonotype was picked up a small number of times. This chain links TRBV3-1 with TRBJ2-3; 9 nucleotides agree with TRBD2. There are 16 residues in the CDR3. Trimming at V came to 0 bases and at J to 1 base, leaving 2 bases not matched to a gene. Looked up from germline, CDR1 is LGHDT and CDR2 is YNNKEL (reference sequence). The CDR3 loop reads CASSQEAGGGTDTQYF. For the CDR3, the DNA is TGTGCCAGCAGCCAAGAGGCGGGGGGGGGCACAGATACGCAGTATTTT.

This clonotype showed up just once. V and J are TRBV20-1 and TRBJ1-4; D may be TRBD1 (5 bases). CDR3 length: 15 amino acids. Trimming cost V 3 bases and J 6 bases, with 17 bases left between them. The germline gives CDR1 DFQATT, CDR2 SNEGSKA (reference sequence). CDR3 DNA sequence: TGCAGTGCTAGGCCCCCCAGGGCTCCGTATGAAAAACTGTTTTTT. As protein: CSARPPRAPYEKLFF.